The clone carrying this T cell receptor (beta chain) was detected once. The data belong to a study of blood T cell repertoires in COVID-19. Study-wide background: Some COVID-19 samples were acute and others convalescent; all came from the United States, Italy and Spain. In each case, the material was cDNA or gDNA derived from T cells, B-cell-depleted T cells, or PBMCs.

Profiling relied on immunoSEQ multiplex PCR, and the TCRdb table lists in-frame clones only, not all of them. The sample records over 250,000 clones, about 89% being singletons. V lost 4 bases and J lost 2; bases outside the gene matches: 2. This CDR3 has 16 residues. Sequenced sample: peripheral blood. The clonotype was recovered from a woman in her sixties or seventies with acute or convalescent COVID-19. This chain links TRBV5-3 with TRBJ2-2; TRBD2 aligns across 13 bases. TRBV5-3 has ORF status, its function being uncertain. The CDR3 DNA is TGTGCCAGAAGCGAGGGACTAGCGGGAAACACCGGGGAGCTGTTTTTT. Its translation is CARSEGLAGNTGELFF.